This T cell receptor (beta chain) was captured by sequencing in a study of blood T cell repertoires in COVID-19. Study in general: Samples of COVID-19 (acute and convalescent) were obtained from the United States, Italy and Spain. From T cells, B-cell-depleted T cells, or PBMCs came the material, which was cDNA or gDNA.

Original data processing: Scientists estimated how many nucleated cells there were by amplifying reference gene primers. Clones were read by immunoSEQ multiplex PCR, and TCRdb kept only the in-frame ones, dropping some. That table supplies the V and J calls and clone size; D and trimming were determined from the DNA. The sample holds more than 150,000 clones; 85% to 90% are singletons and the top ten take roughly 20%. The sequence came from a man between 65 and 79 years old with active or convalescent COVID-19. Sequencing input: peripheral blood.

The CDR3 region has the DNA TGCGCCAGCAGCTCAAATATTCCGGGGGTCCACTCCTACAATGAGCAGTTCTTC. Translation gives CASSSNIPGVHSYNEQFF. The chain carries TRBV5-1 and TRBJ2-1; a weak D match, TRBD2 (6 bases). Trimming cost V 3 bases and J 0 bases, with 19 bases left between them. The CDR3 is 18 residues long. The germline V gene encodes CDR1 SGHRS and CDR2 YFSETQ.